The T cell receptor (beta chain) described here comes from a study of shared clonotypes between healthy human individuals. In the study overall: Every donor yielded three CD4 naive, three CD4 memory, two CD8 naive and one CD8 memory plate.

Here immunoSEQ multiplex PCR was the method, and the copy in TCRdb shows in-frame clones only, minus some. This table holds more than 2,000,000 clones, 90% to 95% found once. Every donor, a Caucasian adult, lived in Nashville, Tennessee. The CDR3 totals 14 residues. Trimming shortened V by 1 base and J by 3 bases, and 10 bases separated the two germline ends. Germline V lookup: CDR1 SGDLS, CDR2 YYNGEE. This clonotype was obtained from a man younger than 35 in good health. The V and J genes are TRBV9 and TRBJ1-2; D gene uncertain. The sequencing input was naive CD4+ T cells sorted from blood. The subset: CD45RA+ positively selected. CDR3 DNA: TGTGCCAGCAGCGTATCCCCGTCCGACTATGGCTACACCTTC. Its protein product is CASSVSPSDYGYTF.